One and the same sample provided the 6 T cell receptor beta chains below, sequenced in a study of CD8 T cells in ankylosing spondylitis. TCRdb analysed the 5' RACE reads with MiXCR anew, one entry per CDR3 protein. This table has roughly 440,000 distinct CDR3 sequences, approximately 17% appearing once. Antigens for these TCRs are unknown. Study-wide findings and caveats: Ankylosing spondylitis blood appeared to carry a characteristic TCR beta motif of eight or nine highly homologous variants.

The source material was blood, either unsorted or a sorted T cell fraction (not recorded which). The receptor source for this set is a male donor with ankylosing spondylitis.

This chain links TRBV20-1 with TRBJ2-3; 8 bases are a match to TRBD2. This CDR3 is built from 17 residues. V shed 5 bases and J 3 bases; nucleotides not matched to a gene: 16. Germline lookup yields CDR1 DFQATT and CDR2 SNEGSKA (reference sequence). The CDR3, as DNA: TGCAGTGCTCCCCGGAACCAACTAGCGGCGAAGACAGATACGCAGTATTTT. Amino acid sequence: CSAPRNQLAAKTDTQYF.

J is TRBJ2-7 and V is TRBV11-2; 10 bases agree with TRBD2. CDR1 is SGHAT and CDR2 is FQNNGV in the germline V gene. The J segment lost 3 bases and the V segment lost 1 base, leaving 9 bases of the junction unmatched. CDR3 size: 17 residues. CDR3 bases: TGTGCCAGCAGCTTAGGATCTTCAGCGGGAGGGTTCTACGAGCAGTACTTC. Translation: CASSLGSSAGGFYEQYF.

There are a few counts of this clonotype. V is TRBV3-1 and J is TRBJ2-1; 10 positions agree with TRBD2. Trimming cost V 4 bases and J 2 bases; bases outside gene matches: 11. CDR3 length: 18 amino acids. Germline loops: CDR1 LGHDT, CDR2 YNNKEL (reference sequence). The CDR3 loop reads CASSRNLLAGGTYNEQFF. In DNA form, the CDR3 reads TGTGCCAGCAGCCGAAACCTATTAGCGGGAGGTACCTACAATGAGCAGTTCTTC.

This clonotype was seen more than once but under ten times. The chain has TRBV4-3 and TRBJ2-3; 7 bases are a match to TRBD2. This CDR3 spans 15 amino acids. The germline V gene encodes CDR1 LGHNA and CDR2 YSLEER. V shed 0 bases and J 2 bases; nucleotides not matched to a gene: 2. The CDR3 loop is CASSQEKRDTDTQYF. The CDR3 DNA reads TGCGCCAGCAGCCAAGAGAAGCGGGACACAGATACGCAGTATTTT.

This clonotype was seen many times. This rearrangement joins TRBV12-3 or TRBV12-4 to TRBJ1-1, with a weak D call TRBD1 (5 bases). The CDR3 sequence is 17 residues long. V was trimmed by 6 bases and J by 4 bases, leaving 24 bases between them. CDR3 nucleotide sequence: TGTGCCAGCAGCAGGACCCCTGGGACCCCCTCGGGCACTGAAGCTTTCTTT. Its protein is CASSRTPGTPSGTEAFF.

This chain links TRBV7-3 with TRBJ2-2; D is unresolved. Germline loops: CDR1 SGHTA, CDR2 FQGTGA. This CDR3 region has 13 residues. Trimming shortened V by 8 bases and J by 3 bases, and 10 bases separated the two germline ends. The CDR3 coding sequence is TGTGCCAGCTCAGAGCTTTACACCGGGGAGCTGTTTTTT. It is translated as CASSELYTGELFF.